This TCR beta chain was retrieved from a study of T cells in Graves' hyperthyroidism and ophthalmopathy. There were TCR beta CDR3 regions amplified from RNA transcripts. An initial round of RT-PCR targeting the TCR CDR3 relied on the HTBI primer set. TCRdb reprocessed the multiplex PCR reads with MiXCR, giving one entry per CDR3 protein. The sample records some 270,000 distinct CDR3 sequences, approximately 13% being singletons. This clonotype appeared many times. This CDR3 is 16 amino acids long. V was trimmed by 0 bases and J by 12 bases, leaving 18 bases between them. CDR1 and CDR2 (germline): ENHRY, SYGVKD.

Sequencing was done on a sample of blood. This receptor was obtained from a middle-aged woman with Graves' hyperthyroidism. The chain employs TRBV10-3 and TRBJ2-6, with D perhaps matching TRBD1 (6 bases). The CDR3 region is CAISESITTGSSVLTF. The CDR3 DNA reads TGTGCCATCAGTGAGTCGATTACGACAGGATCATCCGTCCTGACTTTC.